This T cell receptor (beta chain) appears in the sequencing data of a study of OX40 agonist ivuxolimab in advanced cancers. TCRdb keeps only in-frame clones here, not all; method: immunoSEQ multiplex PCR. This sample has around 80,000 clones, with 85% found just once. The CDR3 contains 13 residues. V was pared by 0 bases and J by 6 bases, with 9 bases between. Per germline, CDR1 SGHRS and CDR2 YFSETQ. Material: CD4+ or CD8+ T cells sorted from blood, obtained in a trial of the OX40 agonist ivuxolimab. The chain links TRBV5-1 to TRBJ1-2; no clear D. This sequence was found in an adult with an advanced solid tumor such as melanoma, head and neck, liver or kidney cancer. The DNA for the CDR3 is TGCGCCAGCAGCTTGGGTGGGGAGAATGGCTACACCTTC. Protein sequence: CASSLGGENGYTF.